One and the same sample provided the 18 T cell receptor beta chains below, sequenced in a study of T cell responses to AZD1222 COVID-19 vaccine. Profiling relied on immunoSEQ multiplex PCR, and the TCRdb table lists in-frame clones only, not all of them. This sample has approximately 150,000 clones; 89% occur once, and the top ten carry under 2%. The sample consisted of peripheral blood, taken 28 days after the second AZD1222 dose. The receptor source for this set is an adult who received the AZD1222 COVID-19 vaccine.

The chain combines TRBV6-2 or TRBV6-3 with TRBJ2-7; no reliable D call. This CDR3 comprises 12 residues. Germline V CDR1 and CDR2: MNHEY, SVGEGT. The V and J ends lost 3 bases and 3 bases respectively, with 6 bases between them. CDR3 bases: TGTGCCAGCAGTTATCGCGGCTACGAGCAGTACTTC. Its translation is CASSYRGYEQYF.

The chain employs TRBV5-1 and TRBJ2-3; D is uncertain. This CDR3 is built from 15 residues. V was shortened by 1 base and J by 0 bases, with 9 bases between the two germline ends. Looked up from germline, CDR1 is SGHRS and CDR2 is YFSETQ. CDR3 bases: TGCGCCAGCAGCTTGATGGGATCTAGCACAGATACGCAGTATTTT. Translating gives CASSLMGSSTDTQYF.

The chain carries TRBV7-9 and TRBJ1-5, with TRBD1 identical over 9 bases. CDR3 size: 15 residues. CDR1 and CDR2 (germline): SEHNR, FQNEAQ (reference sequence). J was trimmed by 7 bases and V by 0 bases; bases with no gene match: 4. Here the CDR3 reads CASSLAGQGNQPQHF. The CDR3 DNA reads TGTGCCAGCAGCTTAGCGGGACAGGGAAACCAGCCCCAGCATTTT. The full variable domain, rest sourced from reference TRBV7-9 and TRBJ1-5, is DTGVSQNPRHKITKRGQNVTFRCDPISEHNRLYWYRQTLGQGPEFLTYFQNEAQLEKSRLLSDRFSAERPKGSFSTLEIQRTEQGDSAMYLCASSLAGQGNQPQHFGDGTRLSIL.

The rearrangement joins TRBV15 to TRBJ1-5; D uncertain. CDR1 and CDR2 (germline): LNHNV, YYDKDF (reference sequence). This CDR3 comprises 16 residues. V was clipped by 4 bases and J by 6 bases, with 19 bases between them. This CDR3 reads CATSNLGYKVPQPQHF. Written as DNA, the CDR3 is TGTGCCACCAGCAATTTGGGATACAAGGTCCCTCAGCCCCAGCATTTT.

The V gene is TRBV28, the J gene TRBJ1-5, with TRBD1 identical over 12 bases. V shed 6 bases, J shed 6 bases, and the junction held 6 bases outside the gene matches. The length of the CDR3 is 15 residues. The V gene's germline CDR1 is MDHEN and CDR2 SYDVKM. The CDR3 is CASREGTGGFQPQHF. CDR3 in DNA: TGTGCCAGCAGAGAAGGGACAGGGGGCTTTCAGCCCCAGCATTTT.

This chain joins TRBV25-1 and TRBJ1-1; perhaps TRBD1 as D (6 bases). Deletions cut 6 bases from V and 1 base from J, with 9 bases between. CDR1 is MGHDK and CDR2 is SYGVNS in the germline V gene. This CDR3 spans 13 amino acids. CDR3 nucleotide sequence: TGTGCCAGCAGGACAGGCGCGAACACTGAAGCTTTCTTT. Amino acids: CASRTGANTEAFF. Full variable domain (remainder filled in from reference TRBV25-1 and TRBJ1-1): EADIYQTPRYLVIGTGKKITLECSQTMGHDKMYWYQQDPGMELHLIHYSYGVNSTEKGDLSSESTVSRIRTEHFPLTLESARPSHTSQYLCASRTGANTEAFFGQGTRLTVV.

This clone was found once. The chain uses TRBV5-1 and TRBJ2-7, with 7 bases identical to TRBD2. The CDR3 runs 13 residues. V shed 4 bases and J 3 bases; nucleotides not matched to a gene: 4. CDR1 SGHRS and CDR2 YFSETQ come from the germline V gene. CDR3 bases: TGCGCCAGCAGCAGGGGCGGGGGCTACGAGCAGTACTTC. Translated, it gives CASSRGGGYEQYF.

V usage is TRBV4-3 and J usage is TRBJ2-7; D is undetermined. The V gene's germline CDR1 is LGHNA and CDR2 YSLEER. The germline V and J ends were trimmed by 0 bases and 7 bases, with 10 bases remaining between them. This CDR3 region has 13 residues. CDR3 DNA: TGCGCCAGCAGCCAAGACTCGGACGGTGAGCAGTACTTC. This sequence encodes CASSQDSDGEQYF.

V usage is TRBV4-1 and J usage is TRBJ2-4, with 12 positions matching TRBD1. Germline-derived CDR1 and CDR2 are MGHRA and YSYEKL. This CDR3 contains 17 residues. Trimming cost V 4 bases and J 1 base; bases outside gene matches: 5. As DNA, the CDR3 is TGCGCCAGCAGCCGGGGACAGGGGGCCACTGCCAAAAACATTCAGTACTTC. Its translation is CASSRGQGATAKNIQYF.

Concerning this clone itself: This sample also contains other DNA sequences that code for the same CDR3. This chain uses TRBV30 with TRBJ2-2; TRBD1 agrees at 7 bases. CDR1 is GTSNPN and CDR2 is SVGIG in the germline V gene (reference sequence). The CDR3 spans 15 residues. The V gene end was trimmed by 4 bases and the J gene end by 4 bases; junction bases not matched to a gene: 9. The CDR3 DNA sequence: TGTGCCTGGATCCCGACAGGGACGACCACCGGGGAGCTGTTTTTT. This translates into CAWIPTGTTTGELFF.

This clone was observed once. The chain employs TRBV2 and TRBJ2-3, with 13 bases identical to TRBD2. V gave up 6 bases and J gave up 4 bases; unmatched junction bases: 7. Germline V lookup: CDR1 SNHLY, CDR2 FYNNEI. This CDR3 is 16 amino acids long. CDR3 nucleotides: TGTGCCAGCAGCGATCAACTAGCGGGAGGGCCAGATACGCAGTATTTT. Its protein is CASSDQLAGGPDTQYF.

The rearrangement links TRBV7-2 to TRBJ2-1; no reliable D call. The CDR3 loop spans 13 amino acids. Trimming left V 3 bases short and J 5 bases short, with 8 bases between. CDR1 is SGHTA and CDR2 is FQGNSA in the germline V gene. The CDR3 sequence is CASSLGTHNEQFF. CDR3 sequence (DNA): TGTGCCAGCAGCTTGGGAACTCACAATGAGCAGTTCTTC.

The rearrangement links TRBV9 to TRBJ1-4, with D maybe TRBD1 (6 bases). Trimming took 2 bases from V and 6 from J, leaving 14 bases between them. Germline V gene sequence: CDR1 SGDLS, CDR2 YYNGEE. This CDR3 spans 15 amino acids. The CDR3 region is CASSVGGRKDEKLFF. The CDR3 nucleotides read TGTGCCAGCAGCGTCGGGGGGCGCAAGGATGAAAAACTGTTTTTT.

This clone was counted between two and nine times. CDR3 nucleotide sequence: TGTGCCTGGAGTGTCGCACGGAACACCGGGGAGCTGTTTTTT. This codes for CAWSVARNTGELFF. The rearrangement joins TRBV30 to TRBJ2-2; D gene uncertain. The CDR3 covers 14 residues. Germline-derived CDR1 and CDR2 are GTSNPN and SVGIG (reference sequence). The V and J ends lost 0 bases and 1 base respectively, with 6 bases between them.

V is TRBV6-2 or TRBV6-3 and J is TRBJ1-5; no definite D call. This CDR3 is built from 20 residues. Germline CDR1 is MNHEY and CDR2 is SVGEGT. V was shortened by 5 bases and J by 0 bases, with 26 bases between the two germline ends. Written as DNA, the CDR3 is TGTGCCAGCAGTCCAACGCCAGGAATACTAAGGTTCAGTAGCAATCAGCCCCAGCATTTT. Its translation: CASSPTPGILRFSSNQPQHF.

This clone was recorded only once. This rearrangement joins TRBV7-3 to TRBJ2-1, with D tentatively TRBD1 or TRBD2 (6 bases each). CDR1 and CDR2 (germline): SGHTA, FQGTGA. V dropped 5 bases and J dropped 5 bases, with 16 bases sitting between them. This CDR3 has 15 residues. CDR3 in amino acids: CASSPRAEGDNEQFF. The CDR3 DNA reads TGTGCCAGCAGCCCACGGGCGGAGGGGGACAATGAGCAGTTCTTC.

The chain carries TRBV4-1 and TRBJ1-1; no clear D gene. This CDR3 region has 13 residues. Trimming removed 1 base at V and 1 base at J, with 4 bases between. The V gene's germline CDR1 is MGHRA and CDR2 YSYEKL. Here the CDR3 DNA reads TGCGCCAGCAGCCAAGGAGGGAACACTGAAGCTTTCTTT. The encoded protein is CASSQGGNTEAFF.

Turning to this clone: Distinct nucleotide sequences in the sample also encode this CDR3. The chain uses TRBV27 and TRBJ1-5, with 7 bases fitting TRBD1. In germline, CDR1 is MNHEY, CDR2 SMNVEV (reference sequence). Unmatched junction bases numbered 9, after V lost 5 bases and J lost 5 bases. There are 15 residues in the CDR3. The CDR3 reads CASSAREGADQPQHF. The CDR3 DNA follows: TGTGCCAGCAGTGCCCGCGAGGGGGCTGATCAGCCCCAGCATTTT.